The clone carrying this T cell receptor beta chain occurred many times. The data originate from a study of T cells after yellow fever vaccination. Study-level background: Preparation of fractions with low cell numbers was performed using SMART-Seq v4 Ultra Low Input.

Each CDR3 protein is one row after TCRdb ran MiXCR on the 5' RACE reads. The sample yields 300,000 to 400,000 distinct CDR3 sequences, around 3.9% seen once. Per germline, CDR1 SGHVS and CDR2 FQNEAQ. V shed 6 bases, J shed 5 bases, and the junction held 17 bases outside the gene matches. There are 17 residues in the CDR3. Source: PBMCs, taken 5 days after the yellow fever booster vaccination. The receptor was derived from a man between 18 and 29 years old who received the YFV17D yellow fever vaccine. The chain recombines TRBV7-8 with TRBJ2-5; TRBD2 agrees at 8 bases. Here the CDR3 DNA reads TGTGCCAGCAGTCCGCCTCGGGGGGGGGGGCCCGATGAGACCCAGTACTTC. It is translated as CASSPPRGGGPDETQYF. Variable domain in full (rest from reference TRBV7-8 and TRBJ2-5): GAGVSQSPRYKVAKRGQDVALRCDPISGHVSLFWYQQALGQGPEFLTYFQNEAQLDKSGLPSDRFFAERPEGSVSTLKIQRTQQEDSAVYLCASSPPRGGGPDETQYFGPGTRLLVL.